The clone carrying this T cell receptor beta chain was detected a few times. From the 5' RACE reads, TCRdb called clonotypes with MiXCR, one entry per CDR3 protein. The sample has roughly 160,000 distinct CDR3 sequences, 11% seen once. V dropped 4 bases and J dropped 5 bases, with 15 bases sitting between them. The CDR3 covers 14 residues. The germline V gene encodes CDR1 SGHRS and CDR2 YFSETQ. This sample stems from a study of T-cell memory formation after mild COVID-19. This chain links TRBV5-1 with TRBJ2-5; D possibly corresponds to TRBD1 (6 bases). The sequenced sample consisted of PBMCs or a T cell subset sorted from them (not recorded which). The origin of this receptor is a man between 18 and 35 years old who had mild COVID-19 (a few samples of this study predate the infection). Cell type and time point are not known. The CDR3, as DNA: TGCGCCAGCAGCCTTGATGGGGGCCTGGAGACCCAGTACTTC. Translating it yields CASSLDGGLETQYF.